This T cell receptor (beta chain) comes out of a study of shared clonotypes between healthy human individuals. CD8 cells regarded as naive lacked CD45RO, were positively chosen for CCR7, and omitted terminally differentiated effector memory CD45RA+ cells. Nashville, Tennessee was home to all donors, who were Caucasian adults. The CDR3 is 15 residues long. CDR1 SGHNT and CDR2 YYREEE come from the germline V gene (reference sequence). Unmatched junction bases numbered 4, after V lost 3 bases and J lost 3 bases. Produced via immunoSEQ multiplex PCR; TCRdb's table is partial and in-frame only. The table records about 550,000 clones, roughly 96% of them present only once.

The sequence was collected from a young woman in good health. The chain employs TRBV5-4 and TRBJ2-1; TRBD1 agrees at 9 bases. Sequenced material: naive CD8+ T cells sorted from blood. CDR3 nucleotides: TGTGCCAGCAGCTGGGGGACAGGGAACTACAATGAGCAGTTCTTC. It specifies CASSWGTGNYNEQFF.